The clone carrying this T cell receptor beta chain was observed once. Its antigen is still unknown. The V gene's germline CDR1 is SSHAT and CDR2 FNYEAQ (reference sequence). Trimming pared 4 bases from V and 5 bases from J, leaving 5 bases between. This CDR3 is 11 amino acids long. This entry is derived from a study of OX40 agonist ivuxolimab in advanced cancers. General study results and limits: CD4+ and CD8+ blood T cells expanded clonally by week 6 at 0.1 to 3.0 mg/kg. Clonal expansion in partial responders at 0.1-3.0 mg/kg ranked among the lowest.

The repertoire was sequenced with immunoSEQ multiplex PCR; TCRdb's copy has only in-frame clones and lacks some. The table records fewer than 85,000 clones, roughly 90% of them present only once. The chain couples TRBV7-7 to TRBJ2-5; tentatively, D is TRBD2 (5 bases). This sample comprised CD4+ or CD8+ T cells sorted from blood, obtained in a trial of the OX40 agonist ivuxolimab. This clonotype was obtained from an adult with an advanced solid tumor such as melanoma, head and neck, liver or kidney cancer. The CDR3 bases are TGTGCCAGCAGCTCGGGGGAGACCCAGTACTTC. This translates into CASSSGETQYF.